A selection of T cell receptor beta chains follows, all from one sample in a study of T cell changes during pregnancy in multiple sclerosis. Only in-frame clones appear in the TCRdb table, and some are missing; sequencing was by immunoSEQ multiplex PCR. Altogether some 97,000 clones are present, around 93% being singletons, with the ten largest covering about 1%. The source material was peripheral blood, sampled before pregnancy. The source of these receptors is a female donor with multiple sclerosis, enrolled in a pregnancy study. CDR3s include the opening cysteine and the closing phenylalanine or tryptophan. Each record gives: V gene, CDR3 length, J gene, CDR3 protein.

TRBV2	14	TRBJ2-7	CASSEDSGTYEQYF
TRBV19	13	TRBJ1-2	CASSIRDAGGYTF
TRBV27	17	TRBJ2-7	CASSFRGRKTGGDEQYF
TRBV7-9	16	TRBJ1-3	CASSFRGFSSGNTIYF
TRBV4-3	17	TRBJ2-7	CASSHGLAGGSSYEQYF
TRBV7-9	15	TRBJ1-4	CASGSYGATNEKLFF
TRBV6-6	13	TRBJ2-7	CASSYRGLYEQYF
TRBV7-6	15	TRBJ2-1	CASSPTSGRAGEQFF
TRBV5-6	12	TRBJ1-4	CASSLISEKLFF
TRBV27	14	TRBJ2-7	CASSPGDRHYEQYF
TRBV30	13	TRBJ2-7	CASGGLALYEQYF
TRBV19	15	TRBJ2-7	CASSMGSGSSYEQYF
TRBV20-1	11	TRBJ2-7	CSARFRYEQYF
TRBV7-2	15	TRBJ2-7	CASSQGGRGPYEQYF
TRBV2	13	TRBJ1-5	CASSLDRSQPQHF
TRBV28	13	TRBJ1-5	CASSFQGWQPQHF
TRBV5-1	14	TRBJ2-3	CASSSAGGSDTQYF
TRBV27	14	TRBJ2-3	CASSLWGGTDTQYF
TRBV28	12	TRBJ2-7	CASSPRRSEQYF
TRBV28	12	TRBJ1-5	CASRTVNQPQHF
TRBV27	14	TRBJ2-7	CASNPQGLRHEQYF
TRBV27	16	TRBJ2-7	CASSIGWTSGSSEQYF
TRBV5-6	14	TRBJ1-2	CASSLQGLLWGYTF
TRBV4-1	16	TRBJ2-1	CASSQDDRGGYNEQFF
TRBV30	13	TRBJ2-7	CAWSDSWTYEQYF
TRBV11-2	15	TRBJ2-1	CASSYTSGLGDEQFF
TRBV9	13	TRBJ2-5	CASSVSFRETQYF
TRBV18	17	TRBJ2-1	CASSQRTSGTFYNEQFF
TRBV5-1	15	TRBJ2-7	CASSLETGWFYEQYF
TRBV7-2	14	TRBJ2-7	CASSFTTSSYEQYF
TRBV6-5	13	TRBJ2-7	CASSYSERGEQYF
TRBV29-1	14	TRBJ2-2	CSVGVAANTGELFF
TRBV18	17	TRBJ2-5	CASSPLHPGQDQETQYF
TRBV18	19	TRBJ2-7	CASSHQDAGPSPTTYEQYF
TRBV5-8	14	TRBJ2-7	CASSFGGEAYEQYF
TRBV5-1	13	TRBJ2-7	CATSIGQSSEQYF
TRBV2	15	TRBJ2-6	CASSPQDSGANVLTF
TRBV7-2	14	TRBJ2-7	CASSLGMLEDEQYF
TRBV5-1	21	TRBJ2-1	CASSSGPGLAGGKLSYNEQFF
TRBV6-1	11	TRBJ2-7	CASSEGYEQYF
TRBV7-2	13	TRBJ2-1	CASSLGAGYEQFF